This entry features one T cell receptor beta chain sequence. TCRdb keeps only in-frame clones here, not all; method: immunoSEQ multiplex PCR. The table shows 5,000 or so clones, with approximately 85% occurring only once. The CDR3 is 15 amino acids. Trimming at V came to 6 bases and at J to 6 bases, leaving 9 bases not matched to a gene. The V gene's germline CDR1 is SNHLY and CDR2 FYNNEI. This specimen belongs to a study of immune cell composition in non-small cell lung cancer. The receptor's source is a human donor with non-small cell lung cancer. The chain carries TRBV2 and TRBJ2-3; 10 bases match TRBD2. Material for sequencing was lung tumor tissue. The DNA for the CDR3 is TGTGCCAGCAGCTCACTAGCGGGACTCGGGGATACGCAGTATTTT. Translated: CASSSLAGLGDTQYF.